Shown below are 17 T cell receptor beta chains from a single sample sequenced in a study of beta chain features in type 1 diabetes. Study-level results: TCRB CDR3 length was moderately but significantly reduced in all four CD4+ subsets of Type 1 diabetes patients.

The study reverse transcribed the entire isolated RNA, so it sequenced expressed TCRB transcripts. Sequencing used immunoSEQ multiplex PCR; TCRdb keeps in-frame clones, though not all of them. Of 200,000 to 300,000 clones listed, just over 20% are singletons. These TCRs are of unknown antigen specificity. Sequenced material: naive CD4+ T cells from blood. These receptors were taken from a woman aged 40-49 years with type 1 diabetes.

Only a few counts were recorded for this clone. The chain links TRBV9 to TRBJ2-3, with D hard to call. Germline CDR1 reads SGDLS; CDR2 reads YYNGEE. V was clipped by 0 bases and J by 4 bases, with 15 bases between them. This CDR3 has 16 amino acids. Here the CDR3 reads CASSVGALSPADTQYF. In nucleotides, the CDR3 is TGTGCCAGCAGCGTAGGGGCCCTCTCCCCCGCAGATACGCAGTATTTT.

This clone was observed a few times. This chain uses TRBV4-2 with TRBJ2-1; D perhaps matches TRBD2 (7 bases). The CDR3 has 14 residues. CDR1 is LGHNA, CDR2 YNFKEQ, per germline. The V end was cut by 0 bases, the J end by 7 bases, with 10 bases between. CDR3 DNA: TGTGCCAGCAGCCAAGAGGGGGGGCAGAATGAGCAGTTCTTC. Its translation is CASSQEGGQNEQFF.

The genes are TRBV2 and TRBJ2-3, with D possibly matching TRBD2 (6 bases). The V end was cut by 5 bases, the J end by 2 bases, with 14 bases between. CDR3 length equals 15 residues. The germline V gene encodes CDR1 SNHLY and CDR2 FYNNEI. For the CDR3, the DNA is TGTGCCAGCAGTCCCGTGGGGGGACTCACAGATACGCAGTATTTT. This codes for CASSPVGGLTDTQYF.

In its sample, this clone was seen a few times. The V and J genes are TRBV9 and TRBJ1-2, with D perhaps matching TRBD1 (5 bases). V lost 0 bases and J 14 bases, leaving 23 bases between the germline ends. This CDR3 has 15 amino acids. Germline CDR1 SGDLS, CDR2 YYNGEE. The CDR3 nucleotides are TGTGCCAGCAGCGTAGGAGGAGGGAGACAGTCAGAACGGACCTTC. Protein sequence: CASSVGGGRQSERTF.

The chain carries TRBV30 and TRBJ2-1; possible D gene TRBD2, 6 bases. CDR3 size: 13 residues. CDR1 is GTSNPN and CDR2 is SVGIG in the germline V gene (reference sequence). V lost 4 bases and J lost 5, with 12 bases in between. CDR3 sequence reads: CAWTLGGDNEQFF. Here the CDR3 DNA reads TGTGCCTGGACGCTCGGGGGAGACAATGAGCAGTTCTTC.

CDR3 nucleotide sequence: TGTGCCATCAGTGAACGGGGGGAACAAGAGACCCAGTACTTC. Amino acid sequence: CAISERGEQETQYF. The V and J genes are TRBV10-3 and TRBJ2-5, with 7 positions matching TRBD2. After removal of 3 bases from V and 2 bases from J, the junction contained 3 bases not matched to a gene. CDR1 is ENHRY and CDR2 is SYGVKD in the germline V gene. This CDR3 spans 14 amino acids.

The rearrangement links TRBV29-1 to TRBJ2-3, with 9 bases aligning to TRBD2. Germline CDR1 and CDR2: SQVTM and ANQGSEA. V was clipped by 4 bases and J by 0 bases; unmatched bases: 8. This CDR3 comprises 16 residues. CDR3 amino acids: CSVGNLAGGSTDTQYF. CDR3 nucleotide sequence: TGCAGCGTTGGGAACCTGGCGGGAGGGAGCACAGATACGCAGTATTTT.

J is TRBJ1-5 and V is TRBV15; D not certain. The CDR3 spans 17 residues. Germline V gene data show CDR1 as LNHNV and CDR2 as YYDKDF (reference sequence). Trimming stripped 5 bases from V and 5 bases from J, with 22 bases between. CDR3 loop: CATSGSSGVSSDQPQHF. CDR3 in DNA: TGTGCCACCAGCGGATCATCCGGGGTTTCCAGCGATCAGCCCCAGCATTTT.

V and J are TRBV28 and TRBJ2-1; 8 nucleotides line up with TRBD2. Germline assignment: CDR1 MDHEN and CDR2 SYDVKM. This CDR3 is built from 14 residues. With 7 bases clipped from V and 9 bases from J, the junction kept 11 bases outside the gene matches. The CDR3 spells CASNGPGGPPEQFF. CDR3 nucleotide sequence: TGTGCCAGCAACGGGCCGGGAGGGCCCCCTGAGCAGTTCTTC.

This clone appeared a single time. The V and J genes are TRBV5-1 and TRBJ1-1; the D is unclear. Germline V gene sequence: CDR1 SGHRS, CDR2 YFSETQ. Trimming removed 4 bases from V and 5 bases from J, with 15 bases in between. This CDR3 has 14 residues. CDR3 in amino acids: CASSRGPSETEAFF. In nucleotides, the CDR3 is TGCGCCAGCAGCCGCGGCCCGAGTGAGACTGAAGCTTTCTTT.

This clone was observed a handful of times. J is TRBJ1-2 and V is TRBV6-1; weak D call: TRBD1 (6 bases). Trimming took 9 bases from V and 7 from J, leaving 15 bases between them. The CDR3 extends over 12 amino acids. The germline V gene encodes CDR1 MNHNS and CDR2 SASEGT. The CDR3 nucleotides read TGTGCCAGGAGGGGGGGGCTTGGTGGCTACACCTTC. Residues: CARRGGLGGYTF.

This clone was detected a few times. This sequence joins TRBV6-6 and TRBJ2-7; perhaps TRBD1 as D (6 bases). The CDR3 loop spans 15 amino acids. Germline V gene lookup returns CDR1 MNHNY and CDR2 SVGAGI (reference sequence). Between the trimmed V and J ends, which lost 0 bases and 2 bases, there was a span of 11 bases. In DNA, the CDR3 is TGTGCCAGCAGTTACTCGATGGACAGAGCCTACGAGCAGTACTTC. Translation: CASSYSMDRAYEQYF.

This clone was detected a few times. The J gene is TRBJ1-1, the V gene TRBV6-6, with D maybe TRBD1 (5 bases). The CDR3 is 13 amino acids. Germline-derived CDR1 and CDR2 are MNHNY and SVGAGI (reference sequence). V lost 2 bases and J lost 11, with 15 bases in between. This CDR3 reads CASSYIQGGEAFF. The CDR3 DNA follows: TGTGCCAGCAGTTACATCCAGGGAGGGGAGGCTTTCTTT.

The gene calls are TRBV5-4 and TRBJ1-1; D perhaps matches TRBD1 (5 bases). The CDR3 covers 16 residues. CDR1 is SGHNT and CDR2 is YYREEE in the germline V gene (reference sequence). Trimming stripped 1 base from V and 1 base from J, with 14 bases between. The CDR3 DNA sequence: TGTGCCAGCAGCTTGCCCGGACGGAGGGGGAACACTGAAGCTTTCTTT. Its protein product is CASSLPGRRGNTEAFF.

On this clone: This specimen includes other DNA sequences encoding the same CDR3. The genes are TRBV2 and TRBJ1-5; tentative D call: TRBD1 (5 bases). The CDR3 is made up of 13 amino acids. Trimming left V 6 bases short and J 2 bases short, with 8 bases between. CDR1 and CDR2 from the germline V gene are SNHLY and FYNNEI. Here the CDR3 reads CASSDRGNQPQHF. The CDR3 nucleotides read TGTGCCAGCAGCGACAGAGGCAATCAGCCCCAGCATTTT.

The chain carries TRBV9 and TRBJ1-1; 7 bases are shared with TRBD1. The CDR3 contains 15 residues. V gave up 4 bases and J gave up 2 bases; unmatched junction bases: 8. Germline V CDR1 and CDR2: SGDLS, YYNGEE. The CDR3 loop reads CASSPSGGGNTEAFF. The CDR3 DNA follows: TGTGCCAGCAGCCCCTCGGGAGGGGGCAACACTGAAGCTTTCTTT.

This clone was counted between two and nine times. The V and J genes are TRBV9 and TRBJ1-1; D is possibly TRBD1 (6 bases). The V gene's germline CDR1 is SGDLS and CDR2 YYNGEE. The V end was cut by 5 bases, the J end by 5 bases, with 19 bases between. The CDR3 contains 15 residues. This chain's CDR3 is CASSFAQGPWTEAFF. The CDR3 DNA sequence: TGTGCCAGCAGTTTCGCCCAGGGGCCGTGGACTGAAGCTTTCTTT.